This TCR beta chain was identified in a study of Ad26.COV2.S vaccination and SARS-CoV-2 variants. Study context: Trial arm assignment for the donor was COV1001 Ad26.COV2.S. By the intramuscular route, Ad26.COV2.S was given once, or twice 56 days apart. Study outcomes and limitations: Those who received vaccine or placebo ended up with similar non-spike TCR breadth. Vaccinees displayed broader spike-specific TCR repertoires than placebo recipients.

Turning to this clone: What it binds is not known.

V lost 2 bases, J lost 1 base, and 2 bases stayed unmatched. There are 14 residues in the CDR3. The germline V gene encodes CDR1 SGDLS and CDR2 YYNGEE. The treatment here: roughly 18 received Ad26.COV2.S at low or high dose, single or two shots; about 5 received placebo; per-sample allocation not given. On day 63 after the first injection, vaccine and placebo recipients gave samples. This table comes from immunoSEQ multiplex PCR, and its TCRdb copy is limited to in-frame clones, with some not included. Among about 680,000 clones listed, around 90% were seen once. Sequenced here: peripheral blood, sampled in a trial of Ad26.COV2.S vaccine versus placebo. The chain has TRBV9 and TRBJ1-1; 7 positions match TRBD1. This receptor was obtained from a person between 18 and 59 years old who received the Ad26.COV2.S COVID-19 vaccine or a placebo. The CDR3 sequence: CASSVTGQNTEAFF. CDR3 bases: TGTGCCAGCAGCGTGACAGGGCAGAACACTGAAGCTTTCTTT.